This T cell receptor (beta chain) comes out of a study of blood T cell repertoires in COVID-19 (TCRdb year 2020). Background on the whole study: The collaborator samples originated in the United States, Italy and Spain and spanned the acute and convalescent phases of COVID-19. The sample metadata nearly always contained a de-identified subject ID, COVID-19 status, age in years and sex. Where available, HLA class I and class II types were taken from metadata supplied by the sample provider and were not determined by assay-based typing. The material from the prospective study consisted of cDNA or gDNA derived from T cells, B-cell-depleted T cells, or PBMCs. The repertoires were made available in a free public database intended to serve as a resource for research on the immune response to SARS-CoV-2. Samples came from the ongoing ImmuneRACE study (first 160 participants) plus 1,254 subjects from 6 global collaborators. Subjects who had been exposed to COVID-19, were actively infected with it, or had recovered from it provided the deeply sampled blood TCRbeta repertoires that made up the dataset.

TCRbeta CDR3 regions were amplified from genomic DNA using the immunoSEQ Assay, a bias-controlled multiplex PCR. The authors' analysis ran thus. The number of nucleated cells in each sample was estimated by amplification of reference gene primers within the assay. To quantify the absolute abundance of each unique TCRbeta CDR3 rearrangement, sequence reads were collapsed and filtered. For each sample, productive Simpson clonality was calculated as the square root of Simpson's diversity index across productive rearrangements. Drawn from immuneACCESS, this table holds only the in-frame rearrangements with V and J called that TCRdb kept. Clones are partly lost; checked studies trace under half to an unresolved V gene and leave the rest unexplained. That table gives V, J and clone size, and the DNA gave D and trimming. The sample table holds 200,000 to 300,000 clones, of which 70% to 90% were seen once. Roughly 4.9% of the sample is taken by the ten largest.

Points the paper makes about the study in general: Clinical and demographic metadata were provided uncurated, with the amount varying by source and participant.

The germline V gene yields MNHNS for CDR1 and SASEGT for CDR2. Including cysteine and phenylalanine, the CDR3 has 15 amino acids. The DNA shown is the 45-base CDR3, in frame from base 1. The germline V and J ends show losses of 0 bases and 2 bases respectively, and no gene match explains 2 bases of the junction. For this clone: Its antigen is unknown. Within one base of it there is no much larger clone, and no base qualities were kept.

One collaborating source in Seattle enrolled patients while the patients were actively infected and followed the patients over time throughout the course of disease. Whole blood was collected in K2EDTA tubes by collaborating institutions according to the institutions' own protocols. For TCRbeta analysis, collaborators shipped samples as frozen whole blood, isolated PBMCs, or DNA extracted from either of those sample types. The sequence derives from a woman aged 55-70 years with COVID-19, enrolled during active disease. The chain is made from TRBV6-1 and TRBJ2-3, with 7 middle bases fitting TRBD2. The sequenced sample was peripheral blood. The base sequence is TGTGCCAGCAGTGAAGCGGGAGGGAACACAGATACGCAGTATTTT. This sequence encodes CASSEAGGNTDTQYF.